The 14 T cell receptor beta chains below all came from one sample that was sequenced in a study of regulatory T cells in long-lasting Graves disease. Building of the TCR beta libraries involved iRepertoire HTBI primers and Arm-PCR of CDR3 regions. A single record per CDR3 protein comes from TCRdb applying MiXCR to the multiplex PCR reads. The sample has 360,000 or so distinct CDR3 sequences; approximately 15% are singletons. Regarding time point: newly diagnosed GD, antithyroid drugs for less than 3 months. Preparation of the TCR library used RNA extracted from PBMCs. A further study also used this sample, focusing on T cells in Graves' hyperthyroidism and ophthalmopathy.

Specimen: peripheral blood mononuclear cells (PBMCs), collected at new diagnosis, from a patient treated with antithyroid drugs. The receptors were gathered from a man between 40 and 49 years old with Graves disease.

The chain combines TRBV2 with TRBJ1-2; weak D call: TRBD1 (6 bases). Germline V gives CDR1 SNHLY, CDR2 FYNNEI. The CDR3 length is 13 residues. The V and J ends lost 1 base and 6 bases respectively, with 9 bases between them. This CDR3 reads CASSEDRANGYTF. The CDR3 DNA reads TGTGCCAGCAGTGAAGACAGGGCTAATGGCTACACCTTC.

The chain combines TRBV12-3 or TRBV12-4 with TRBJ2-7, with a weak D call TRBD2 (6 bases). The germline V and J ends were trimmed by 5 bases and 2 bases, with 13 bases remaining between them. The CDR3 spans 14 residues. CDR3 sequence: CASSPMSGAYEQYF. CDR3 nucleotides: TGTGCCAGCAGTCCAATGTCGGGGGCCTACGAGCAGTACTTC.

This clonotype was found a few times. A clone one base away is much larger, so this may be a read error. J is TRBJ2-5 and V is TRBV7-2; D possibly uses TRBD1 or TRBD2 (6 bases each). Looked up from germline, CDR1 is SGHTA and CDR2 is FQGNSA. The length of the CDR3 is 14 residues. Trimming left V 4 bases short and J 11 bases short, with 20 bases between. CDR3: CASSSPIGGNEQYF. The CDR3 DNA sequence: TGTGCCAGCAGCTCCCCAATCGGGGGCAATGAGCAGTACTTC.

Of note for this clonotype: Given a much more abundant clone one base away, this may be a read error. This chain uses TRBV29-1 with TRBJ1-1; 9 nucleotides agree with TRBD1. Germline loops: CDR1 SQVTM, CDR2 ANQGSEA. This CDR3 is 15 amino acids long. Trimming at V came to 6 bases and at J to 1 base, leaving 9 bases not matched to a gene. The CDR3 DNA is TGCAGCGTCCCAACTCTGGGACAGGGGAACACTGAAGCTTTCTTT. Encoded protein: CSVPTLGQGNTEAFF. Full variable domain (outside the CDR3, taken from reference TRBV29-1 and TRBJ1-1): SAVISQKPSRDICQRGTSLTIQCQVDSQVTMMFWYRQQPGQSLTLIATANQGSEATYESGFVIDKFPISRPNLTFSTLTVSNMSPEDSSIYLCSVPTLGQGNTEAFFGQGTRLTVV.

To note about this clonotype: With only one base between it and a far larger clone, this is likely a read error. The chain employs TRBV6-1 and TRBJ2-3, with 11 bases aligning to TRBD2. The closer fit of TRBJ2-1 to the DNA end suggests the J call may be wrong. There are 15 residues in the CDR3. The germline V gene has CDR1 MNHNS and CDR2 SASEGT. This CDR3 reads CASSTTSGIWDEQFF. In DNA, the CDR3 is TGTGCCAGCAGTACGACTAGCGGGATTTGGGATGAGCAGTTCTTC.

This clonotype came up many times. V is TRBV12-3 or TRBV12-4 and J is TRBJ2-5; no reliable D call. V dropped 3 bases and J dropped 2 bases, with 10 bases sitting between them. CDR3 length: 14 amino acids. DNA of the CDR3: TGTGCCAGCAGTTTGGCTAGGGTTCAAGAGACCCAGTACTTC. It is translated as CASSLARVQETQYF.

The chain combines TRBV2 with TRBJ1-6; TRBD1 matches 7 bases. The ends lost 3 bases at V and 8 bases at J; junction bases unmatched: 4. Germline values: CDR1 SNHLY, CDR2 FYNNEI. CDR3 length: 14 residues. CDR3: CASSELQGYSPLHF. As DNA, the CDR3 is TGTGCCAGCAGTGAGTTACAGGGGTATTCACCCCTCCACTTT.

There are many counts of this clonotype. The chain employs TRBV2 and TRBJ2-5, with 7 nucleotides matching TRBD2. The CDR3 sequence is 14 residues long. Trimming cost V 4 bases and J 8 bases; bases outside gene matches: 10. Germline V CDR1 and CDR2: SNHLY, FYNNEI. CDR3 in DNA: TGTGCCAGCAGTGTAGGGACTACTAGAGAAACCCAGTACTTC. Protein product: CASSVGTTRETQYF. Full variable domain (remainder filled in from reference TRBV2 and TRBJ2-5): EPEVTQTPSHQVTQMGQEVILRCVPISNHLYFYWYRQILGQKVEFLVSFYNNEISEKSEIFDDQFSVERPDGSNFTLKIRSTKLEDSAMYFCASSVGTTRETQYFGPGTRLLVL.

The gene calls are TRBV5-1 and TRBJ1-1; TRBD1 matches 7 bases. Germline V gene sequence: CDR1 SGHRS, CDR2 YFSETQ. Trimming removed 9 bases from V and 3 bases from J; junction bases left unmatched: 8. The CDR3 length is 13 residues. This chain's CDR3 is CATAVTGDTEAFF. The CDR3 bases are TGCGCCACCGCAGTAACAGGGGACACTGAAGCTTTCTTT.

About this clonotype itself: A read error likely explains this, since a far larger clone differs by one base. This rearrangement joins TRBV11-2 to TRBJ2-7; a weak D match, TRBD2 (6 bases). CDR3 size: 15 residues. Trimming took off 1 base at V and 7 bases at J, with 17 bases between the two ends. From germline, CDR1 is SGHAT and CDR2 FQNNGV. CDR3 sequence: CASSLVVWGGNEQYF. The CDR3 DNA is TGTGCCAGCAGCTTAGTAGTTTGGGGAGGCAATGAGCAGTACTTC.

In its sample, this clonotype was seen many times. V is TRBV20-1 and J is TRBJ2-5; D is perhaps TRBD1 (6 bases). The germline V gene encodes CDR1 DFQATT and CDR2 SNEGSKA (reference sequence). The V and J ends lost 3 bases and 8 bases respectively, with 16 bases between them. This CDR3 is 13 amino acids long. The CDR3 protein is CSASSPGQHTQYF. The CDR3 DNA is TGCAGTGCTAGTTCTCCGGGACAACACACCCAGTACTTC.

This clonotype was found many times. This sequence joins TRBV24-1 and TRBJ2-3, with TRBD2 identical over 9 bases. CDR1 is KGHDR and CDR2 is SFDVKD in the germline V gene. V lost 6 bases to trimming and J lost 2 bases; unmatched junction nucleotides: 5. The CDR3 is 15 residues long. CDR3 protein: CATSRRGGFTDTQYF. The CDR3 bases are TGTGCCACCAGTCGGCGGGGGGGTTTCACAGATACGCAGTATTTT.

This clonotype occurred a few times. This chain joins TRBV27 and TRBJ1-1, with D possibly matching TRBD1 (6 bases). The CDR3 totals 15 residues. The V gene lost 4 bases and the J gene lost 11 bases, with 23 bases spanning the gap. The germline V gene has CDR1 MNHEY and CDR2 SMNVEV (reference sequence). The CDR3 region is CASSSRTEGSSSAFF. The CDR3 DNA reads TGTGCCAGCAGTTCTCGGACAGAGGGGTCATCTAGCGCTTTCTTT.

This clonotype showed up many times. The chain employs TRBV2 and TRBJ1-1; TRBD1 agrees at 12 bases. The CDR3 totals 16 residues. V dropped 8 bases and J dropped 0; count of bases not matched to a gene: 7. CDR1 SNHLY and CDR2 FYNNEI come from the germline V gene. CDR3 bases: TGTGCCAGCTGGGACAGGGGGCCCAATTTGAACACTGAAGCTTTCTTT. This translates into CASWDRGPNLNTEAFF.